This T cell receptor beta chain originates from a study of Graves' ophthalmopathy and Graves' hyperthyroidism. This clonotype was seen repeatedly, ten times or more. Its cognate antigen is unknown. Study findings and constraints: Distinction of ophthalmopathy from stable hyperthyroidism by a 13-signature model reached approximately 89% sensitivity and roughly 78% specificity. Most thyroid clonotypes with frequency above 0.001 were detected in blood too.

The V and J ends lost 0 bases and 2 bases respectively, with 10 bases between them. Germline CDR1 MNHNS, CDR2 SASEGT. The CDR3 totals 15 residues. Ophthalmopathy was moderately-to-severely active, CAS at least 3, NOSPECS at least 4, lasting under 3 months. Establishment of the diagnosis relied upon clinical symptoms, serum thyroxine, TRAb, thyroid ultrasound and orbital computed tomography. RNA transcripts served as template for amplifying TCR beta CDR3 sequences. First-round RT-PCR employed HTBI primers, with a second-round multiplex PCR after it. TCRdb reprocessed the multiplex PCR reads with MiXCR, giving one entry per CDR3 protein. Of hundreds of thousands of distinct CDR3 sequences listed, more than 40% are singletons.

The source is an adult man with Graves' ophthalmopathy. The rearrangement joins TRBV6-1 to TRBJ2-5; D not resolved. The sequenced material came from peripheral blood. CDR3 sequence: CASSEAWWRQETQYF. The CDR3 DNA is TGTGCCAGCAGTGAAGCATGGTGGAGACAAGAGACCCAGTACTTC.